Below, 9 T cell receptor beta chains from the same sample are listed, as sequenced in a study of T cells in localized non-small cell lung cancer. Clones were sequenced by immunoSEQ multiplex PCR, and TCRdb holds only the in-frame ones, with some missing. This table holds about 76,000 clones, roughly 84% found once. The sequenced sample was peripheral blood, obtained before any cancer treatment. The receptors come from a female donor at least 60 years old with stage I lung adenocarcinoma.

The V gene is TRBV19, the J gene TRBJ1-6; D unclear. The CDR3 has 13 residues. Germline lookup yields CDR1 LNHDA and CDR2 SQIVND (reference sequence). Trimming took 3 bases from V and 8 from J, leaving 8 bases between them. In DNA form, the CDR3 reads TGTGCCAGTAGTATGGCGCCTCATTCACCCCTCCACTTT. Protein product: CASSMAPHSPLHF.

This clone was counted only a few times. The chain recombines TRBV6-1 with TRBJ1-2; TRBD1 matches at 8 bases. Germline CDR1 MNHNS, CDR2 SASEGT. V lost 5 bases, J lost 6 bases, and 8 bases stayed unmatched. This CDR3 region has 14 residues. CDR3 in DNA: TGTGCCAGCAGTAAGGACAGGGAGCCCCATGGCTACACCTTC. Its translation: CASSKDREPHGYTF.

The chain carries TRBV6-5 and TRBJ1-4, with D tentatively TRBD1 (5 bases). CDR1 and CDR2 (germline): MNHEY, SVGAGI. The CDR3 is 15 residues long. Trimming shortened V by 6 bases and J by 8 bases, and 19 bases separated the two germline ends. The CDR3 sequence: CASSPPQGSQEKLFF. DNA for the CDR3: TGTGCCAGCAGCCCGCCCCAGGGCAGTCAGGAAAAACTGTTTTTT.

CDR3 coding DNA: TGCGCCAGCAGTGAGTCAGCACCTTACAATGAGCAGTTCTTC. Translating it yields CASSESAPYNEQFF. The V call is TRBV10-1, the J call TRBJ2-1; D call uncertain. From germline, CDR1 is WNHNN and CDR2 SYGVQD (reference sequence). Trimming left V 0 bases short and J 4 bases short, with 7 bases between. CDR3 size: 14 residues.

The CDR3 DNA reads as TGTGCCATCAGTGAGTCTGGGACTAGCGGGGTTTACGAGCAGTACTTC. This sequence encodes CAISESGTSGVYEQYF. The chain carries TRBV10-3 and TRBJ2-7; 13 positions match TRBD2. Germline V gene sequence: CDR1 ENHRY, CDR2 SYGVKD. The CDR3 has 16 amino acids. V shed 0 bases and J 4 bases; nucleotides not matched to a gene: 3.

DNA for the CDR3: TGTGCCACCAGCAGAGATAGACAATCCATGAACACTGAAGCTTTCTTT. Its protein is CATSRDRQSMNTEAFF. The V call is TRBV15, the J call TRBJ1-1, with D unresolved. Germline V gene lookup returns CDR1 LNHNV and CDR2 YYDKDF (reference sequence). V gave up 0 bases and J gave up 0 bases, with 11 bases separating them. The CDR3 is 16 residues long.

The DNA for the CDR3 is TGTGCCAGCATGGGGGAAGGTACGCAGTATTTT. Translation: CASMGEGTQYF. This chain uses TRBV2 with TRBJ2-3; D is perhaps TRBD1 or TRBD2 (5 bases each). This CDR3 spans 11 amino acids. Germline CDR1 SNHLY, CDR2 FYNNEI. Trimming took 7 bases from V and 8 from J, leaving 10 bases between them.

Here the CDR3 reads CASNAGLAAPNEQFF. The CDR3 DNA reads as TGCGCCAGCAATGCGGGACTAGCGGCCCCCAATGAGCAGTTCTTC. V gene TRBV5-1 combines with J gene TRBJ2-1, with 11 bases aligning to TRBD2. After removal of 6 bases from V and 6 bases from J, the junction contained 8 bases not matched to a gene. The germline V gene has CDR1 SGHRS and CDR2 YFSETQ. The CDR3 runs to 15 residues.

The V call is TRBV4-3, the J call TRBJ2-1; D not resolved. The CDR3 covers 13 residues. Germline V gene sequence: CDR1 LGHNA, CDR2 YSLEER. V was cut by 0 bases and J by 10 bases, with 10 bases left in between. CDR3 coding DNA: TGCGCCAGCAGCCAAGATCGAATGGAAGAGCAGTTCTTC. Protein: CASSQDRMEEQFF.